The 16 T cell receptor beta chains given below trace back to one sample, sequenced in a study of T cell responses to AZD1222 COVID-19 vaccine. Clones were sequenced by immunoSEQ multiplex PCR, and TCRdb holds only the in-frame ones, with some missing. The sample lists roughly 180,000 clones; roughly nine tenths were seen once. The starting material was peripheral blood, obtained 28 days after the second AZD1222 dose. These receptors were obtained from an adult who received the AZD1222 COVID-19 vaccine.

The V gene is TRBV5-4, the J gene TRBJ2-7; 7 positions match TRBD2. CDR1 is SGHNT, CDR2 YYREEE, per germline (reference sequence). V trimming: 2 bases; J trimming: 1 base; junction bases outside the gene matches: 3. The CDR3 is 14 residues long. CDR3 sequence: CASSLGTTSYEQYF. In nucleotides, the CDR3 is TGTGCCAGCAGCTTAGGGACTACATCCTACGAGCAGTACTTC.

The DNA of the CDR3 is TGCGCCAGCAGCTTGGAGGAGGTAAATAATGAGCAGTTCTTC. It codes for CASSLEEVNNEQFF. The gene calls are TRBV5-1 and TRBJ2-1, with D perhaps TRBD2 (5 bases). This CDR3 comprises 14 residues. Germline lookup yields CDR1 SGHRS and CDR2 YFSETQ. V lost 0 bases and J 7 bases, leaving 11 bases between the germline ends.

The V gene is TRBV3-1 (or the pseudogene TRBV3-2), the J gene TRBJ1-2; 8 bases line up with TRBD1. From germline, CDR1 is LGHDT and CDR2 YNNKEL (reference sequence). Trimming took 1 base from V and 8 from J; bases not matched to a gene: 6. The CDR3 is made up of 14 amino acids. CDR3 sequence (DNA): TGTGCCAGCAGCCAAGTTGGACAGGGAAGAGGCTACACCTTC. It is translated as CASSQVGQGRGYTF.

This chain connects TRBV18 to TRBJ1-5; D might be TRBD1 (6 bases). The CDR3 is 13 amino acids. In germline, CDR1 is KGHSH, CDR2 LQKENI. V lost 6 bases and J lost 6, with 12 bases in between. The CDR3 is CASSPTGPQPQHF. The CDR3 DNA is TGTGCCAGCTCGCCGACAGGCCCTCAGCCCCAGCATTTT.

The CDR3 nucleotides read TGTGCCAGCAGCCAAGATGCGAAGGGGGGTCGGGACATTCAGTACTTC. Its protein product is CASSQDAKGGRDIQYF. The chain links TRBV3-1 (or the pseudogene TRBV3-2) to TRBJ2-4; D may match TRBD1 or TRBD2 (6 bases each). Deletions cut 0 bases from V and 8 bases from J, with 17 bases between. CDR3 length: 16 residues. The germline gives CDR1 LGHDT, CDR2 YNNKEL (reference sequence).

For the CDR3, the DNA is TGTGCCAGCAGCCCTCCGGGCGGTGACTCCCGCGACGAGCAGTACTTC. Protein: CASSPPGGDSRDEQYF. This chain links TRBV5-7 with TRBJ2-7, with D unresolved. TRBV5-7 is recorded as an ORF, its role being uncertain. The CDR3 is made up of 16 amino acids. Trimming removed 4 bases from V and 5 bases from J, with 22 bases in between.

This clone was detected once. The rearrangement joins TRBV29-1 to TRBJ2-4; no definite D call. The CDR3 spans 16 residues. Germline assignment: CDR1 SQVTM and CDR2 ANQGSEA. V lost 0 bases to trimming and J lost 0 bases, with 12 bases between them. The CDR3 sequence is CSVEEARRLAKNIQYF. In DNA, the CDR3 is TGCAGCGTTGAAGAAGCGAGACGTCTAGCCAAAAACATTCAGTACTTC.

V gene TRBV5-1 combines with J gene TRBJ2-1; 14 nucleotides align to TRBD2. This CDR3 comprises 15 residues. CDR1 SGHRS and CDR2 YFSETQ come from the germline V gene. J lost 10 bases, V lost 4 bases, and 7 bases had no gene match. The CDR3 is CASSLTSGGAREQFF. The CDR3 DNA reads TGCGCCAGCAGCCTGACTAGCGGGGGGGCCAGGGAGCAGTTCTTC.

The rearrangement links TRBV5-4 to TRBJ2-5, with D perhaps TRBD1 (6 bases). This CDR3 is 13 amino acids long. Germline V CDR1 and CDR2: SGHNT, YYREEE (reference sequence). V lost 4 bases and J lost 5, with 12 bases in between. CDR3 loop: CASSRQERETQYF. The CDR3 nucleotides read TGTGCCAGCAGCCGACAGGAAAGGGAGACCCAGTACTTC.

The chain links TRBV7-3 to TRBJ2-2; 7 bases are shared with TRBD1. CDR1 and CDR2 from the germline V gene are SGHTA and FQGTGA. This CDR3 has 18 residues. The J segment lost 1 base and the V segment lost 1 base, leaving 9 bases of the junction unmatched. DNA of the CDR3: TGTGCCAGCAGCTTAAGCCTAGACAGGGTTCAGAACACCGGGGAGCTGTTTTTT. Its translation: CASSLSLDRVQNTGELFF. The full variable domain, with the rest looked up from reference TRBV7-3 and TRBJ2-2, is GAGVSQTPSNKVTEKGKYVELRCDPISGHTALYWYRQSLGQGPEFLIYFQGTGAADDSGLPNDRFFAVRPEGSVSTLKIQRTERGDSAVYLCASSLSLDRVQNTGELFFGEGSRLTVL.

This chain uses TRBV7-9 with TRBJ1-2, with 7 bases lining up with TRBD1. There are 19 residues in the CDR3. Germline CDR1 is SEHNR and CDR2 is FQNEAQ (reference sequence). Trimming cost V 5 bases and J 1 base; bases outside gene matches: 19. The CDR3 spells CASSIRTGTTPPNNYGYTF. CDR3 sequence (DNA): TGTGCCAGCAGCATTCGGACAGGAACTACCCCTCCCAATAACTATGGCTACACCTTC.

This clone occurred once. This same CDR3 is encoded by further DNA sequences in the sample. This chain links TRBV15 with TRBJ2-5; TRBD1 is a possible D gene (6 bases). The germline gives CDR1 LNHNV, CDR2 YYDKDF (reference sequence). V was clipped by 0 bases and J by 4 bases, with 6 bases between them. CDR3 length: 13 residues. The CDR3 region has the DNA TGTGCCACCAGCAGAGACAGGGGAGAGACCCAGTACTTC. This encodes CATSRDRGETQYF. The full variable domain, its missing parts supplied by reference TRBV15 and TRBJ2-5, is DAMVIQNPRYQVTQFGKPVTLSCSQTLNHNVMYWYQQKSSQAPKLLFHYYDKDFNNEADTPDNFQSRRPNTSFCFLDIRSPGLGDTAMYLCATSRDRGETQYFGPGTRLLVL.

This clone was seen a handful of times. The V gene is TRBV11-1, the J gene TRBJ2-1, with a possible D match to TRBD2 (5 bases). Germline V gene lookup returns CDR1 SGHAT and CDR2 FQDESV (reference sequence). V was trimmed by 5 bases and J by 9 bases, leaving 11 bases between them. This CDR3 has 12 amino acids. The chain's CDR3 is CASSARGGEQFF. CDR3 nucleotide sequence: TGTGCCAGCAGCGCCCGGGGTGGTGAGCAGTTCTTC.

V usage is TRBV27 and J usage is TRBJ1-5; D not certain. The CDR3 is 14 residues long. V shed 2 bases and J shed 1 base, with 6 bases lying between them. Per germline, CDR1 MNHEY and CDR2 SMNVEV (reference sequence). CDR3 loop: CASSLSISNQPQHF. The CDR3 region has the DNA TGTGCCAGCAGTTTAAGTATAAGCAATCAGCCCCAGCATTTT.

V gene TRBV19 combines with J gene TRBJ1-1, with TRBD1 as a possible D gene (5 bases). CDR3 length: 15 residues. The germline V gene has CDR1 LNHDA and CDR2 SQIVND (reference sequence). Trimming took off 7 bases at V and 1 base at J, with 16 bases between the two ends. CDR3 loop: CASTLSWQGNTEAFF. CDR3 nucleotides: TGTGCCAGTACCCTAAGTTGGCAGGGGAACACTGAAGCTTTCTTT.

The V call is TRBV25-1, the J call TRBJ1-2; 7 nucleotides line up with TRBD1. V shed 6 bases and J 7 bases; nucleotides not matched to a gene: 8. Per germline, CDR1 MGHDK and CDR2 SYGVNS. CDR3 length: 13 residues. CDR3 region: CASSIQGRLGYTF. The CDR3 DNA reads TGTGCCAGCAGCATACAGGGGCGGCTTGGCTACACCTTC.